The clone carrying this T cell receptor beta chain was seen a handful of times. Germline V gene sequence: CDR1 SGHTA, CDR2 FQGTGA. This CDR3 has 17 amino acids. V lost 5 bases and J lost 6, with 22 bases in between. With constant-segment primers, 5'RACE yielded cDNA libraries of TCR alpha and TCR beta that carried sample barcodes and UMIs. TCRdb re-called the 5' RACE reads with MiXCR, one entry per CDR3 protein. The repertoire has about 200,000 distinct CDR3 sequences, 9% to 10% of them found once; the top ten carry 3% to 4.5%. The data derive from a study of T-cell memory formation after mild COVID-19.

This sequence was found in a man between 18 and 35 years old who had mild COVID-19 (a few samples of this study predate the infection). Cell type and time point are not known. The rearrangement joins TRBV7-3 to TRBJ2-2; D is possibly TRBD2 (5 bases). Sequencing was carried out using PBMCs or a T cell subset sorted from them (not recorded which). The CDR3 here is CASSLMGSSSHAGELFF. In DNA form, the CDR3 reads TGTGCCAGCAGCCTCATGGGTTCGTCTAGCCATGCCGGGGAGCTGTTTTTT.